This paragraph covers one T cell receptor beta chain sequence. Its antigen is not identified. TCRdb keeps only in-frame clones here, not all; method: immunoSEQ multiplex PCR. In the table there are 90,000 to 95,000 clones, approximately 92% of which are singletons. The data were obtained in a study of graft-versus-host responses after intestinal transplantation. Study-wide context: Anti-thymocyte globulin induction preceded three to four years of tacrolimus and steroid maintenance in all recipients.

The CDR3 totals 14 residues. In germline, CDR1 is LNHDA, CDR2 SQIVND (reference sequence). V lost 5 bases to trimming and J lost 7 bases; unmatched junction nucleotides: 11. The chain joins TRBV19 to TRBJ2-7; 7 nucleotides line up with TRBD2. The sequence derives from a human donor who received an intestinal transplant. Sequencing used unstimulated CD8+ T cells sorted from spleen or lymph node cells, obtained before intestinal transplant. The CDR3 sequence: CASSLSERGGEQYF. CDR3 DNA sequence: TGTGCCAGTAGTCTTTCGGAGAGGGGAGGGGAGCAGTACTTC.